This T cell receptor (beta chain) was sequenced for a study of blood T cell repertoires in COVID-19. V shed 3 bases and J 5 bases; nucleotides not matched to a gene: 5. Germline V CDR1 and CDR2: SGHNT, YYREEE (reference sequence). This CDR3 is built from 14 residues. Data came from immunoSEQ multiplex PCR; TCRdb stores just in-frame clones and leaves some out. This table holds around 250,000 clones, roughly nine tenths found once. The sequenced sample was peripheral blood. The rearrangement uses TRBV5-4 and TRBJ2-5, with 9 bases aligning to TRBD1. The receptor's source is a woman aged 35 to 49 who had recovered from COVID-19. In nucleotides, the CDR3 is TGTGCCAGCAGCTCCACAGGGGGCTGGGAGACCCAGTACTTC. This gives the protein CASSSTGGWETQYF.